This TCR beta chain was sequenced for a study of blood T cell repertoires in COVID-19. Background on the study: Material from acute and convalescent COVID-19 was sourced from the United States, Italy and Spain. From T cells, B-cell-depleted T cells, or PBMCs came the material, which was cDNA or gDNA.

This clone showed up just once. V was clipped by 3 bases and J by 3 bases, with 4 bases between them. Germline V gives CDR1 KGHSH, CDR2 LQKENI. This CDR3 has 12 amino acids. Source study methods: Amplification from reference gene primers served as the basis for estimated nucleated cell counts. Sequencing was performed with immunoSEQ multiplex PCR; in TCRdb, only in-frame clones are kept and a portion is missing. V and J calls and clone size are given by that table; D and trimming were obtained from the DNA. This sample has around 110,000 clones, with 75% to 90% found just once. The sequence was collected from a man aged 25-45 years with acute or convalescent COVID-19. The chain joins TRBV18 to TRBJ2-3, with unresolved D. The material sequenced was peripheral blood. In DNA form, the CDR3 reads TGTGCCAGCTCACCCAGAACAGATACGCAGTATTTT. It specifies CASSPRTDTQYF.